Included here is one T cell receptor beta chain sequence, with context. Its antigen is currently not known. The record has no base qualities; no much larger clone is one base away. Library preparation used the immunoSEQ multiplex PCR assay. The source study handled its data this way. Repertoires were summarized in terms of richness and clonality, and significantly expanded and contracted clones between pre- and post-therapy samples were identified. This is the immuneACCESS table as TCRdb keeps it, with only in-frame sequences that have V and J called. A part of the clones is gone; compared with another copy, unresolved V genes explain less than half, and the rest is unexplained. V, J and clone size are those of that table, while D and trimming were read from the DNA. For this sample there are tens of thousands of clones; approximately 92% appear just once. 3.3% of the sample belongs to the ten largest clones.

The sample belongs to a study of neoadjuvant nivolumab and ipilimumab in lung cancer (dated by TCRdb to the early 2020s). Regarding the research as a whole: Nivolumab was given at 3 mg/kg intravenously on days 1, 15 and 29, and the combination arm added ipilimumab 1 mg/kg on day 1 only. The major pathologic response (MPR) rate in the intention-to-treat population in each study arm was designated as the primary trial endpoint. Of the 44 patients with operable NSCLC treated in the trial, roughly 23 were randomized to nivolumab monotherapy and some 21 to nivolumab plus ipilimumab. TCR repertoires in pretherapy (baseline) peripheral blood were compared with TCR repertoires in tumors resected at surgery after neoadjuvant immune checkpoint blockade. Seven patients had matched pretherapy and resected tumor pairs analyzed, with four treated with nivolumab and three with nivolumab plus ipilimumab. Beyond this particular receptor, the publication reports: Greater TCR richness and clonality were observed in resected tumors than in tumor-adjacent uninvolved lung, and increases were observed in more dual-therapy-treated tumors. No significant correlation was found between TCR clonality and pathologic tumor regression, and only a single major-pathologic-response sample was available for the analysis of TCR clonality versus pathologic tumor regression. Pretherapy blood TCR richness correlated positively with richness in tumors resected after neoadjuvant therapy (Spearman R = 0.82). From pretherapy to surgery, tumor T-cell richness and clonality increased in three of three dual-therapy tumors but in only two of four nivolumab-treated tumors. A small number of samples underwent TCR sequencing.

From the cysteine up to the phenylalanine, the CDR3 has a length of 13 residues. The CDR3 DNA has 39 bases and is translated from base 1. The germline V gene sets CDR1 to SGHDT and CDR2 to YYEEEE. V is reduced by 3 bases and J by 1 base, leaving a spacing of 7 bases between them. The time point tag for this specimen amounts to: pretherapy, before neoadjuvant immune checkpoint inhibitors. Samples were obtained from the phase 2 randomized NEOSTAR trial, in which neoadjuvant nivolumab or nivolumab plus ipilimumab followed by surgery was tested in operable NSCLC. This TCR was sampled from an adult with non-small cell lung cancer. Recombination joined TRBV5-6 with TRBJ1-1; the D gene is perhaps TRBD1, from 5 matching bases. The specimen was peripheral blood, collected before neoadjuvant nivolumab, alone or with ipilimumab. In nucleotide form, the sequence is TGTGCCAGCAGCTGGGGGGGGAACACTGAAGCTTTCTTT. Its protein is CASSWGGNTEAFF.